One T cell receptor beta chain is described in this entry. The V gene's germline CDR1 is SGDLS and CDR2 YYNGEE. Trimming shortened V by 0 bases and J by 6 bases, and 9 bases separated the two germline ends. The CDR3 contains 13 residues. The sample originates from a study of control samples from healthy donors and cancer patients. Sequencing used immunoSEQ multiplex PCR; TCRdb keeps in-frame clones, though not all of them. Seen here are about 38,000 clones, 83% observed once, and the top ten hold roughly a fifth. This receptor was obtained from a woman between 55 and 75 years old with lung cancer. Source material: PBMCs. V usage is TRBV9 and J usage is TRBJ1-2; weak D call: TRBD1 (5 bases). The CDR3 reads CASSVGGANGYTF. Here the CDR3 DNA reads TGTGCCAGCAGCGTAGGAGGGGCAAATGGCTACACCTTC.